The table lists the clone carrying this T cell receptor beta chain with many counts. The V end lost 6 bases, the J end lost 0 bases, and 8 bases lay between the germline ends. The CDR3 runs 14 residues. The V gene's germline CDR1 is MNHEY and CDR2 SVGAGI. The data were taken from a study of CD8+CD57+ T cells in acquired aplastic anemia. CDR3 and TCR beta VDJ profiling relied on genomic DNA as the template. In TCRdb, the reads were re-called with MiXCR into one record per CDR3 protein. Here the sample spans approximately 300,000 distinct CDR3 sequences, roughly 61% being singletons. Patients who underwent sequencing had shown CD8+CD57+ cell expansion by flow cytometry.

The sequence was obtained from a human donor with aplastic anemia. Sequencing input: sorted CD4+, CD8+, or CD8+CD57+ T cells (not recorded which) from PBMCs. The chain combines TRBV6-5 with TRBJ1-4; a weak D match, TRBD1 (5 bases). CDR3 sequence: CASRVTATNEKLFF. The CDR3 coding sequence is TGTGCCAGCAGGGTGACAGCAACTAATGAAAAACTGTTTTTT.